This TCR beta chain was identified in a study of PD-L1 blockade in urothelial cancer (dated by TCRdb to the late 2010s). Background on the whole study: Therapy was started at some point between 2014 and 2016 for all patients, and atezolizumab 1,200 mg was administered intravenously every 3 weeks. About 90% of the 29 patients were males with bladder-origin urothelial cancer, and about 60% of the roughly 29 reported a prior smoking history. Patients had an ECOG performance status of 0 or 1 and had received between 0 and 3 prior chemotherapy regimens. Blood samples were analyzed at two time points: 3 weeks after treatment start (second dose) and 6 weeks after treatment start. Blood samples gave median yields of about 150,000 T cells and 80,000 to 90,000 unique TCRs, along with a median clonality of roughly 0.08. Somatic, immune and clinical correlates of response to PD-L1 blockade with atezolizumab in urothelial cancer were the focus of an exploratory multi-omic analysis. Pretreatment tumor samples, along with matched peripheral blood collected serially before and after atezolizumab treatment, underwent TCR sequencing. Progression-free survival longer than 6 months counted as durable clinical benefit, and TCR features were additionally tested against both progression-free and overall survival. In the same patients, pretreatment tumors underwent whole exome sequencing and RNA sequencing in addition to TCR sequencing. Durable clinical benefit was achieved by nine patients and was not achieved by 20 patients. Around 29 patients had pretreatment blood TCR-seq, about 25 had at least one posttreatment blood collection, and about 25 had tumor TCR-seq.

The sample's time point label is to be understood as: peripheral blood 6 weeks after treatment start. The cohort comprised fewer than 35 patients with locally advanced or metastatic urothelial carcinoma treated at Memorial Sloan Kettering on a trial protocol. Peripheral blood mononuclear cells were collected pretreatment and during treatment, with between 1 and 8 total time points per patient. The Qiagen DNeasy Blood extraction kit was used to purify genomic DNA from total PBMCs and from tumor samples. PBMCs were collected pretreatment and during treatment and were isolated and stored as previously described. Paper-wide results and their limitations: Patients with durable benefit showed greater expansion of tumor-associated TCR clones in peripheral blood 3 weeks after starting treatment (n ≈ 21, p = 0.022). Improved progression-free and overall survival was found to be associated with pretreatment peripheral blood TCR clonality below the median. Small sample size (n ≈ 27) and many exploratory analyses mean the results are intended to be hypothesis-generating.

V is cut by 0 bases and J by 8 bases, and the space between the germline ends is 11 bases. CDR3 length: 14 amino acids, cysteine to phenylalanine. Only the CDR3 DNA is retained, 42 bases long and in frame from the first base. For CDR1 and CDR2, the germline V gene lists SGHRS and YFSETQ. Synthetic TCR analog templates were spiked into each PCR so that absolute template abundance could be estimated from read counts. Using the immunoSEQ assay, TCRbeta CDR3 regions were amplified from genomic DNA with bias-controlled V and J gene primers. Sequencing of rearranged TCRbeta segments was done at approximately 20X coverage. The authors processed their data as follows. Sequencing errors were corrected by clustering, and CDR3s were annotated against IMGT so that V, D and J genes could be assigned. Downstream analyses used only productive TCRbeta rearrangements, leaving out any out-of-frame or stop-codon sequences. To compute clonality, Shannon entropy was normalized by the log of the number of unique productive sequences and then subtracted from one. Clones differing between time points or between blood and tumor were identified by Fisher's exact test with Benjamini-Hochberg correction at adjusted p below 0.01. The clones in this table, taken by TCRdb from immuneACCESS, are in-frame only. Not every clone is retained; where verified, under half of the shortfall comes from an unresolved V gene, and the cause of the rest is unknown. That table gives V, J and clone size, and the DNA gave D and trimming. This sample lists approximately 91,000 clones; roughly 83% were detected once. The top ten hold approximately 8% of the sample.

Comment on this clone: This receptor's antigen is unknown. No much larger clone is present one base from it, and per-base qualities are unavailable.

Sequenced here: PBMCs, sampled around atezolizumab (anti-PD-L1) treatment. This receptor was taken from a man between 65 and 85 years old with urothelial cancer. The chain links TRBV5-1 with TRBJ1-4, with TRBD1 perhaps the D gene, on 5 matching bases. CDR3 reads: CASSLDTGDEKLFF. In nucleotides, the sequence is TGCGCCAGCAGCTTGGATACAGGTGACGAAAAACTGTTTTTT. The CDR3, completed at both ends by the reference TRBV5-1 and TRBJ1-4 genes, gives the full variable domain KAGVTQTPRYLIKTRGQQVTLSCSPISGHRSVSWYQQTPGQGLQFLFEYFSETQRNKGNFPGRFSGRQFSNSRSEMNVSTLELGDSALYLCASSLDTGDEKLFFGSGTQLSVL.